Below, 10 T cell receptor beta chains from the same sample are listed, as sequenced in a study of identical twins. A single record per CDR3 protein comes from TCRdb applying MiXCR to the 5' RACE reads. The repertoire has roughly 350,000 distinct CDR3 sequences, roughly 9% of them found once; the top ten carry under 10%. The sample comprised naive T cells sorted from blood. The receptors were gathered from a woman aged 45-65 years in good health.

This clonotype appeared a few times. V gene TRBV29-1 combines with J gene TRBJ1-6; 8 bases match TRBD1. There are 14 residues in the CDR3. The ends lost 4 bases at V and 5 bases at J; junction bases unmatched: 4. Germline V gives CDR1 SQVTM, CDR2 ANQGSEA. The CDR3 here is CSVGTGRDNSPLHF. The CDR3 DNA follows: TGCAGCGTTGGGACAGGGCGGGATAATTCACCCCTCCACTTT.

The sample holds many counts of this clonotype. The chain has TRBV9 and TRBJ1-1; D is unresolved. Germline values: CDR1 SGDLS, CDR2 YYNGEE. This CDR3 is built from 13 residues. Trimming stripped 2 bases from V and 7 bases from J, with 12 bases between. CDR3 nucleotides: TGTGCCAGCAGCGTTGAGGAGGGTGGTGAAGCTTTCTTT. Translated, it gives CASSVEEGGEAFF.

This clonotype was seen many times. The genes are TRBV19 and TRBJ2-5; 11 nucleotides line up with TRBD2. V shed 6 bases, J shed 0 bases, and the junction held 12 bases outside the gene matches. Germline CDR1 and CDR2: LNHDA and SQIVND (reference sequence). The CDR3 length is 18 residues. The CDR3 loop reads CASRNLRTSGQYQETQYF. The CDR3 coding sequence is TGTGCCAGTAGAAACTTAAGGACTAGCGGGCAATACCAAGAGACCCAGTACTTC. Full variable domain (remainder filled in from reference TRBV19 and TRBJ2-5): DGGITQSPKYLFRKEGQNVTLSCEQNLNHDAMYWYRQDPGQGLRLIYYSQIVNDFQKGDIAEGYSVSREKKESFPLTVTSAQKNPTAFYLCASRNLRTSGQYQETQYFGPGTRLLVL.

In its sample, this clonotype was seen a few times. This chain joins TRBV15 and TRBJ2-6; D ambiguous. Trimming removed 9 bases at V and 7 bases at J, with 13 bases between. CDR3 length equals 13 residues. In germline, CDR1 is LNHNV, CDR2 YYDKDF (reference sequence). CDR3 sequence reads: CATSPWGANVLTF. In DNA, the CDR3 is TGTGCCACTTCTCCTTGGGGAGCCAACGTCCTGACTTTC.

The J gene is TRBJ1-3, the V gene TRBV20-1; D is unresolved. The CDR3 covers 12 residues. Germline V gene sequence: CDR1 DFQATT, CDR2 SNEGSKA (reference sequence). V was trimmed by 3 bases and J by 4 bases, leaving 7 bases between them. In DNA form, the CDR3 reads TGCAGTGCTAGCCTGGGGGGAAACACCATATATTTT. This codes for CSASLGGNTIYF.

V and J are TRBV4-1 and TRBJ2-4; 7 bases fit TRBD2. V was pared by 4 bases and J by 0 bases, with 9 bases of the junction left unmatched. CDR3 length: 17 amino acids. Germline CDR1 reads MGHRA; CDR2 reads YSYEKL. DNA of the CDR3: TGCGCCAGCAGCCCCGGGGAATCGGGGGGAGCCAAAAACATTCAGTACTTC. Its translation: CASSPGESGGAKNIQYF.

This clonotype was seen many times. The gene calls are TRBV5-1 and TRBJ2-5; D is perhaps TRBD1 or TRBD2 (5 bases each). V was trimmed by 6 bases and J by 3 bases, leaving 15 bases between them. The CDR3 runs to 14 residues. The germline CDR1 and CDR2 sequences are SGHRS and YFSETQ. CDR3 nucleotides: TGCGCCAGCATCAAGGGGAGCGGAGAAGAGACCCAGTACTTC. Amino acid sequence: CASIKGSGEETQYF.

V usage is TRBV30 and J usage is TRBJ2-7, with TRBD1 identical over 9 bases. This CDR3 is 14 amino acids long. With 2 bases clipped from V and 2 bases from J, the junction kept 4 bases outside the gene matches. Looked up from germline, CDR1 is GTSNPN and CDR2 is SVGIG (reference sequence). CDR3 region: CAWSMGQGPYEQYF. CDR3 bases: TGTGCCTGGAGTATGGGACAGGGCCCCTACGAGCAGTACTTC.

This clonotype was seen only a few times. The chain employs TRBV5-6 and TRBJ2-2; TRBD1 might be the D (5 bases). Trimming took 4 bases from V and 4 from J, leaving 14 bases between them. Germline V gives CDR1 SGHDT, CDR2 YYEEEE. The CDR3 length is 15 residues. The DNA of the CDR3 is TGTGCCAGCAGCCGTCCCCAGGGATCCACCGGGGAGCTGTTTTTT. Translation: CASSRPQGSTGELFF.

The table lists this clonotype with many counts. The chain recombines TRBV20-1 with TRBJ2-2, with D unclear. Germline-derived CDR1 and CDR2 are DFQATT and SNEGSKA (reference sequence). CDR3 size: 14 residues. Trimming took off 1 base at V and 3 bases at J, with 9 bases between the two ends. The CDR3 coding sequence is TGCAGTGCTAGAGCCGGCCGGTACACCGGGGAGCTGTTTTTT. It codes for CSARAGRYTGELFF.